This is a list of T cell receptor beta chains from one sample in a study of beta chain features in type 1 diabetes. Generated by immunoSEQ multiplex PCR, the TCRdb table keeps only in-frame clones and is missing some. The sample has around 280,000 clones; 8% are singletons. Material: central memory CD4+ T cells from blood. These receptors all stem from a woman younger than 30 in good health. Both conserved end residues are part of each CDR3. The D gene is left open where the match is weak. Part of the rows lack a size; the others show once, few, many or a class for expanded clones.

j_call v_call clone_size d_call cdr3_nt cdr3_aa
TRBJ2-7 TRBV7-8 few NA TGTGCCAGCAGCTTTAAGACGTACGAGCAGTACTTC CASSFKTYEQYF
TRBJ2-7 TRBV19 NA TRBD1 TGTGCCAGTAGTACCGACAGGGGGCCGGGCTACGAGCAGTACTTC CASSTDRGPGYEQYF
TRBJ2-3 TRBV5-4 few TRBD2 TGCGCCAGCAGCCAAGGCCTAGCGGGGTTAGATACGCAGTATTTT CASSQGLAGLDTQYF
TRBJ1-3 TRBV13 many NA TGTGCCAGCAGCTTACAGGGGCGCAGATCTGGAAACACCATATATTTT CASSLQGRRSGNTIYF
TRBJ2-3 TRBV4-2 NA NA TGTGCCAGCAGCCCGACCAGCACAGATACGCAGTATTTT CASSPTSTDTQYF
TRBJ1-3 TRBV9 NA NA TGTGCCAGCAGCCCAGGGGACTCCCGCTCTGGAAACACCATATATTTT CASSPGDSRSGNTIYF
TRBJ1-2 TRBV14 few TRBD1 TGTGCCAGCAGCCAAGTAGGGGGCGCCGGGTATGGCTACACCTTC CASSQVGGAGYGYTF
TRBJ1-2 TRBV4-3 NA NA TGCGCCAGCAGCCAAGACCGGGACCTTTCGCAAGGCTACACCTTC CASSQDRDLSQGYTF
TRBJ2-5 TRBV7-2 many TRBD1 TGTGCCAGCAGCCCAAGACAGGGGGCCGTCACCCAGTACTTC CASSPRQGAVTQYF
TRBJ1-4 TRBV4-3 few TRBD1 TGCGCCAGCAGCCAAGATGGCGTTGGGACAGCTGATGAAAAACTGTTTTTT CASSQDGVGTADEKLFF
TRBJ2-6 TRBV30 NA NA TGTGCCTGGAGTGCCGGAGGTCCGTATGGGGCCAACGTCCTGACTTTC CAWSAGGPYGANVLTF
TRBJ1-5 TRBV7-6 NA NA TGTGCCAGCAGTCCCTCGGAGGGGGACCAGCCCCAGCATTTT CASSPSEGDQPQHF
TRBJ1-1 TRBV7-3 few NA TGTGCCAGCAGCTTAAGTATGAACACTGAAGCTTTCTTT CASSLSMNTEAFF
TRBJ1-2 TRBV2 few TRBD1 TGTGCCAGCAGCCGGGACAGCTATGGCTACACCTTC CASSRDSYGYTF
TRBJ1-3 TRBV6-5 NA TRBD1 TGTGCCAGCAGTCGGGACAGCTCTGGAAACACCATATATTTT CASSRDSSGNTIYF
TRBJ2-3 TRBV2 many TRBD2 TGTGCCAGCGCACAGCGGGGGGCAGATACGCAGTATTTT CASAQRGADTQYF
TRBJ2-2 TRBV27 NA TRBD1 TGTGCCAGCAGTTTATGGACAGGGGCCCTAACCGGGGAGCTGTTTTTT CASSLWTGALTGELFF
TRBJ1-1 TRBV7-3 many NA TGTGCCAGCAGCTTCGGCAGTTACACTGAAGCTTTCTTT CASSFGSYTEAFF
TRBJ2-1 TRBV14 NA TRBD2 TGTGCCAGCAGCCGCAGACTAGCGGGAGCAACCGTGAATGAGCAGTTCTTC CASSRRLAGATVNEQFF
TRBJ2-5 TRBV2 NA TRBD2 TGTGCCAGCAGTGGAAACCCGGGGGGACAAGAGACCCAGTACTTC CASSGNPGGQETQYF
TRBJ1-1 TRBV30 few NA TGTGCCTGGACCTCGTGGAGGGACGTTGAAGCTTTCTTT CAWTSWRDVEAFF
TRBJ1-1 TRBV5-1 NA TRBD1 TGCGCCAGCAGCTGGACAGGGGGTCCTGAAGCTTTCTTT CASSWTGGPEAFF
TRBJ2-5 TRBV11-2 many NA TGTGCCAGCGCTAACTACCGGACCCGTGGAGAGACCCAGTACTTC CASANYRTRGETQYF
TRBJ2-5 TRBV7-9 few TRBD2 TGTGCCAGCAGCTTTGCGGGAGGAATTGGGGAGACCCAGTACTTC CASSFAGGIGETQYF
TRBJ2-2 TRBV2 NA TRBD2 TGTGCCAGCAGTCGGACTAGCGGGAGAGGAGGGACCGGGGAGCTGTTTTTT CASSRTSGRGGTGELFF
TRBJ1-1 TRBV29-1 few NA TGCAGCGTTGCCTCGAACACTGAAGCTTTCTTT CSVASNTEAFF
TRBJ2-1 TRBV6-4 few NA TGTGCCAGCAGTTTTCGACGGGGCTACAATGAGCAGTTCTTC CASSFRRGYNEQFF
TRBJ2-3 TRBV2 many NA TGTGCCAGCACTAAGGTGGATACGCAGTATTTT CASTKVDTQYF
TRBJ1-5 TRBV7-2 many NA TGTGCCAGCAGCTTCGTTTCACAGTACAATCAGCCCCAGCATTTT CASSFVSQYNQPQHF
TRBJ1-5 TRBV6-5 NA NA TGTGCCAGCAGAGGAAGGAGCAATCAGCCCCAGCATTTT CASRGRSNQPQHF
TRBJ2-2 TRBV18 few TRBD2 TGTGCCAGCTCATTCGGACTAGCGAATACCGGGGAGCTGTTTTTT CASSFGLANTGELFF
TRBJ1-3 TRBV7-2 many NA TGTGCCAGCAGCCAACACCTTGGAAACACCATATATTTT CASSQHLGNTIYF
TRBJ2-5 TRBV5-1 few NA TGCGCCAGCAGCGACTTCCTGCAAGAGACCCAGTACTTC CASSDFLQETQYF
TRBJ2-2 TRBV12-5 NA NA TGTGCTAGTGGTTTGGCCGTGGGGGGTCCCACCGGGGAGCTGTTTTTT CASGLAVGGPTGELFF
TRBJ2-5 TRBV30 NA NA TGTGCCCAGGGGGGTAGGGCCCGGGAGACCCAGTACTTC CAQGGRARETQYF
TRBJ1-1 TRBV6-1 few NA TGTGCCAGCAGTGAAGCCCGGGCCATGAACACTGAAGCTTTCTTT CASSEARAMNTEAFF
TRBJ2-5 TRBV2 few TRBD1 TGTGCCAGCAGTGAATCGACAGGGAGAGAGACCCAGTACTTC CASSESTGRETQYF
TRBJ1-1 TRBV9 NA NA TGTGCCAGCAGCGAAAGGCCCGGGGCGGGCGCTGAAGCTTTCTTT CASSERPGAGAEAFF
TRBJ2-5 TRBV14 many TRBD1 TGTGCCAGCAGCCCGGGACAGCAAGAGACCCAGTACTTC CASSPGQQETQYF
TRBJ1-2 TRBV4-1 many NA TGCGCCAGCAGACACCCCGGGGACACCATCTATGGCTACACCTTC CASRHPGDTIYGYTF
TRBJ1-1 TRBV11-3 NA NA TGTGCCAGCAGCTTACAGGGAAACACTGAAGCTTTCTTT CASSLQGNTEAFF
TRBJ2-3 TRBV9 NA NA TGTGCCAGCAGCGTAGAGGGGCGCACGCAGTATTTT CASSVEGRTQYF
TRBJ2-5 TRBV14 few NA TGTGCCAGCAGCCAGGCCTTGAAAGAGACCCAGTACTTC CASSQALKETQYF
TRBJ1-5 TRBV9 NA NA TGTGCCAGCAGCGTGCAAGGGATACTCAATCAGCCCCAGCATTTT CASSVQGILNQPQHF
TRBJ2-4 TRBV7-2 NA NA TGTGCCAGCAGCTTAGGGGGCCTCGGCGCCAAAAACATTCAGTACTTC CASSLGGLGAKNIQYF
TRBJ2-3 TRBV6-6 NA NA TGTGCCAGCAGTTACGGGAACAGGGATACGCAGTATTTT CASSYGNRDTQYF
TRBJ1-2 TRBV28 few NA TGTGCCAGCAGTACCAGGGATGGCTACACCTTC CASSTRDGYTF
TRBJ1-2 TRBV7-2 NA NA TGTGCCAGCAGCTCCTTCACGGGCTACACCTTC CASSSFTGYTF
TRBJ2-2 TRBV4-3 NA NA TGCGCCAGCAGCCGGAAAACATGGTCCGGGGAGCTGTTTTTT CASSRKTWSGELFF
TRBJ2-2 TRBV7-6 NA NA TGTGCCAGCAGCTTCGGGGGGCCCTACACCGGGGAGCTGTTTTTT CASSFGGPYTGELFF
TRBJ1-3 TRBV5-4 few NA TGTGCCAGCAGCTTGGACAGCCGTGGAAACACCATATATTTT CASSLDSRGNTIYF
TRBJ2-3 TRBV11-3 NA NA TGTGCCAGCAGCTCAGACATCGATACGCAGTATTTT CASSSDIDTQYF
TRBJ2-7 TRBV5-1 NA TRBD1 TGCGCCAGCAGCTTGACAGGGGCTTTTCTCTACGAGCAGTACTTC CASSLTGAFLYEQYF
TRBJ2-1 TRBV9 many TRBD2 TGTGCCAGCGGCTTAGCGGGGGGCTACAATGAGCAGTTCTTC CASGLAGGYNEQFF